The TCR beta chain described here comes from a study of siplizumab effects on memory and regulatory T cells. General study results and limits: The alloresponse seemed to draw substantially on naive T cells, which appeared more diverse than memory cells. Siplizumab significantly reduced alloreactive sequences traceable to unstimulated CD4+ memory cells. Sequences below about 10^-5 frequency were poorly captured, limiting mapping of alloreactive clones.

Clones were read by immunoSEQ multiplex PCR, and TCRdb kept only the in-frame ones, dropping some. The table records about 91,000 clones, approximately 97% of them present only once. The CDR3 runs 15 residues. Trimming took off 1 base at V and 4 bases at J, with 12 bases between the two ends. The germline CDR1 and CDR2 sequences are SGHTA and FQGNSA. As to this clone: The target antigen is unknown.

The chain has TRBV7-2 and TRBJ2-3; perhaps D is TRBD1 or TRBD2 (5 bases each). Sequenced sample: naive CD4+ T cells sorted from blood. This clonotype originated in a human donor in good health. The CDR3 loop reads CASSLVGTLADTQYF. CDR3 DNA sequence: TGTGCCAGCAGCTTAGTGGGGACCCTAGCAGATACGCAGTATTTT. Supplemented by reference TRBV7-2 and TRBJ2-3, the full variable domain reads GAGVSQSPSNKVTEKGKDVELRCDPISGHTALYWYRQSLGQGLEFLIYFQGNSAPDKSGLPSDRFSAERTGGSVSTLTIQRTQQEDSAVYLCASSLVGTLADTQYFGPGTRLTVL.